Each of the 10 T cell receptor beta chains below was sequenced from the same sample in a study of T cells after yellow fever vaccination (dated by TCRdb to the late 2010s). The treatment or condition label, as the study defines it: live attenuated yellow fever vaccine strain. The method behind the library was 5' RACE. Sequenced using an Illumina NovaSeq 6000. TCRdb reanalyzed the raw reads on its own, using fastp at Q25 for trimming and MiXCR for clone calling, and kept in-frame beta chains. Every distinct CDR3 protein forms one entry, paired with its most common genes and DNA. The sample records roughly 160,000 distinct CDR3 sequences, roughly a tenth of which are singletons. The ten top clones hold around 33% of the sample. Sample: CD8+ T cells sorted from PBMCs, taken 45 days after the yellow fever booster vaccination. All receptors derive from a man aged 18 to 29 who received the YFV17D yellow fever vaccine.

V usage is TRBV6-5 and J usage is TRBJ2-7, with D possibly being TRBD1 (6 bases). Germline values: CDR1 MNHEY, CDR2 SVGAGI. V was shortened by 6 bases and J by 4 bases, with 13 bases between the two germline ends. CDR3 size: 13 residues. The CDR3 coding sequence is TGTGCCAGCAGCCCAGGGGCTCGTTACGAGCAGTACTTC. This translates into CASSPGARYEQYF.

This chain links TRBV7-9 with TRBJ1-1; TRBD1 agrees at 7 bases. CDR3 size: 17 residues. From germline, CDR1 is SEHNR and CDR2 FQNEAQ (reference sequence). V gave up 5 bases and J gave up 0 bases; unmatched junction bases: 12. This CDR3 is CASSPRQGEPMNTEAFF. CDR3 in DNA: TGTGCCAGCAGCCCTCGGCAGGGGGAACCCATGAACACTGAAGCTTTCTTT.

This clonotype was found a few times. The rearrangement joins TRBV7-9 to TRBJ1-5, with TRBD1 as a possible D gene (5 bases). Trimming stripped 3 bases from V and 6 bases from J, with 12 bases between. Germline CDR1 and CDR2: SEHNR and FQNEAQ (reference sequence). The CDR3 loop spans 14 amino acids. The CDR3 DNA reads as TGTGCCAGCAGCTTTGGGCGGGGGTTTCAGCCCCAGCATTTT. This sequence encodes CASSFGRGFQPQHF. The complete variable domain, with remaining parts taken from reference TRBV7-9 and TRBJ1-5, reads DTGVSQNPRHKITKRGQNVTFRCDPISEHNRLYWYRQTLGQGPEFLTYFQNEAQLEKSRLLSDRFSAERPKGSFSTLEIQRTEQGDSAMYLCASSFGRGFQPQHFGDGTRLSIL.

A few counts support this clonotype. This sequence joins TRBV7-9 and TRBJ1-6; no firm D call. The CDR3 totals 14 residues. Germline loops: CDR1 SEHNR, CDR2 FQNEAQ (reference sequence). Between the trimmed V and J ends, which lost 1 base and 9 bases, there was a span of 10 bases. The CDR3 sequence: CASSLGGPLSPLHF. CDR3 DNA sequence: TGTGCCAGCAGCTTAGGAGGTCCCCTTTCACCCCTCCACTTT.

This clonotype was seen repeatedly, ten times or more. The chain couples TRBV4-1 to TRBJ1-1; D gene ambiguous. V was clipped by 1 base and J by 6 bases, with 12 bases between them. The CDR3 is made up of 14 amino acids. The germline V gene has CDR1 MGHRA and CDR2 YSYEKL. CDR3 bases: TGCGCCAGCAGCCAAGCCTTATACGAGCCTGAAGCTTTCTTT. This sequence encodes CASSQALYEPEAFF.

This clonotype has only a few counts. CDR3: CASSGRPQSSGPQHF. CDR3 nucleotide sequence: TGTGCCAGCAGTGGTCGCCCTCAGTCATCAGGGCCCCAGCATTTT. The chain combines TRBV6-1 with TRBJ1-5; D unresolved. CDR1 and CDR2 (germline): MNHNS, SASEGT. The CDR3 totals 15 residues. The V end lost 4 bases, the J end lost 9 bases, and 19 bases lay between the germline ends.

The chain joins TRBV6-1 to TRBJ2-3; 10 bases align to TRBD2. Per germline, CDR1 MNHNS and CDR2 SASEGT. The V gene end was trimmed by 0 bases and the J gene end by 4 bases; junction bases not matched to a gene: 4. The length of the CDR3 is 16 residues. The CDR3 DNA follows: TGTGCCAGCAGTGAAGCGCGTAGCGGGGGGTCAGATACGCAGTATTTT. Protein: CASSEARSGGSDTQYF.

The chain is built from TRBV5-4 and TRBJ2-1, with D tentatively TRBD2 (5 bases). The CDR3 totals 15 residues. The ends were cut back, 4 bases at V and 0 bases at J, with 11 bases in the middle. Looked up from germline, CDR1 is SGHNT and CDR2 is YYREEE (reference sequence). CDR3 amino acids: CASSLTRSSYNEQFF. In DNA form, the CDR3 reads TGTGCCAGCAGCCTTACTAGGAGCTCCTACAATGAGCAGTTCTTC.

This clonotype was found many times. The rearrangement links TRBV18 to TRBJ1-3, with a possible D match to TRBD1 (5 bases). Looked up from germline, CDR1 is KGHSH and CDR2 is LQKENI. The CDR3 totals 16 residues. Trimming shortened V by 3 bases and J by 0 bases, and 12 bases separated the two germline ends. CDR3 nucleotide sequence: TGTGCCAGCTCACCGGTCGGGGGTGCCTCTGGAAACACCATATATTTT. This gives the protein CASSPVGGASGNTIYF. Complete variable domain (other parts from reference TRBV18 and TRBJ1-3): NAGVMQNPRHLVRRRGQEARLRCSPMKGHSHVYWYRQLPEEGLKFMVYLQKENIIDESGMPKERFSAEFPKEGPSILRIQQVVRGDSAAYFCASSPVGGASGNTIYFGEGSWLTVV.

The chain is built from TRBV6-5 and TRBJ1-6; D gene uncertain. V was cut by 5 bases and J by 9 bases, with 11 bases left in between. The CDR3 is 13 amino acids. In germline, CDR1 is MNHEY, CDR2 SVGAGI. CDR3 protein: CASSPRSLSPLHF. CDR3 sequence (DNA): TGTGCCAGCAGTCCCCGGTCTCTTTCACCCCTCCACTTT.